This T cell receptor (beta chain) stems from a study of T cells after yellow fever vaccination. Background on the study: Preparation of the low-cell-number fractions used SMART-Seq v4 Ultra Low Input.

The germline V gene has CDR1 SGHNT and CDR2 YYREEE (reference sequence). This CDR3 has 15 amino acids. Between the trimmed V and J ends, which lost 3 bases and 0 bases, there was a span of 9 bases. This clonotype was found many times. Its antigen is undetermined. TCRdb ran MiXCR on the 5' RACE reads and lists one entry per CDR3 protein. The sample has more than 95,000 distinct CDR3 sequences, 7.2% seen once. Study conclusions and caveats: A large majority of primary-vaccination clones showed up again after the booster (about 96% CD4, roughly 91% CD8).

The TCR was taken from a man younger than 30 who received the YFV17D yellow fever vaccine. V and J are TRBV5-4 and TRBJ2-2; D is unclear. Sample: CD4+ T cells sorted from PBMCs, taken roughly seven weeks after the first yellow fever vaccination. The CDR3 nucleotides are TGTGCCAGCAGCTCCAGGACCGCGAACACCGGGGAGCTGTTTTTT. Encoded protein: CASSSRTANTGELFF. Filled out from reference TRBV5-4 and TRBJ2-2, the complete variable domain reads ETGVTQSPTHLIKTRGQQVTLRCSSQSGHNTVSWYQQALGQGPQFIFQYYREEENGRGNFPPRFSGLQFPNYSSELNVNALELDDSALYLCASSSRTANTGELFFGEGSRLTVL.